Given below is one T cell receptor (beta chain) in context. The J segment lost 2 bases and the V segment lost 5 bases, leaving 11 bases of the junction unmatched. Germline CDR1 is SGHAT and CDR2 is FQNNGV. The CDR3 is 16 amino acids. As for treatment: oral pan-JAK inhibitor, 5-10 mg twice daily. Samples from alopecia areata patients were lesional scalp punch biopsies and peripheral blood. The sorting of PBMCs gave CD4+ and CD8+ T cells. The data are from a study of CD8+ T cells in alopecia areata. Turning to the study itself: By percentage of affected scalp area, the severity of treated patients was scored.

The sequencing template was cDNA reverse transcribed from extracted RNA. Method: immunoSEQ multiplex PCR; TCRdb's copy keeps in-frame clones and lacks some. The data contain 75,000 to 100,000 clones, 70% to 80% of them seen just once; the ten biggest clones take up around a sixth. This TCR derives from a human donor with alopecia areata. Sequencing was performed on CD8+ T cells sorted from blood, taken at approximately week 45, from a patient treated with tofacitinib. The V gene is TRBV11-2, the J gene TRBJ1-1; 7 nucleotides match TRBD1. The CDR3 loop reads CASSPIGTAANTEAFF. CDR3 bases: TGTGCCAGCAGCCCAATTGGGACAGCAGCAAACACTGAAGCTTTCTTT.